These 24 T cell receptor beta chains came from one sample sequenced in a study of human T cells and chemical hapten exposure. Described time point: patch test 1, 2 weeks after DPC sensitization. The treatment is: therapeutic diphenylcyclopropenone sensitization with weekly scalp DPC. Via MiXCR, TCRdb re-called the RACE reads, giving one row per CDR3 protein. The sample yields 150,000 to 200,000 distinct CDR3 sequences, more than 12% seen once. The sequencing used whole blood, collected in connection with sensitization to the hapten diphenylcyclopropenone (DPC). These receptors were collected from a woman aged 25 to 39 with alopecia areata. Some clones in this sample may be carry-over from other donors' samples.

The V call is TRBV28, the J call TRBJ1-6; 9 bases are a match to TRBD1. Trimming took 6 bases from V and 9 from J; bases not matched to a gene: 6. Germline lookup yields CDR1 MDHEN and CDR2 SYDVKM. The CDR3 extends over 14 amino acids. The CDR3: CASSLGTGRSPLHF. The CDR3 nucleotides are TGTGCCAGCAGCCTGGGGACAGGGCGTTCACCCCTCCACTTT. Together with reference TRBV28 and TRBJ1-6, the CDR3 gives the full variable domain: DVKVTQSSRYLVKRTGEKVFLECVQDMDHENMFWYRQDPGLGLRLIYFSYDVKMKEKGDIPEGYSVSREKKERFSLILESASTNQTSMYLCASSLGTGRSPLHFGNGTRLTVT.

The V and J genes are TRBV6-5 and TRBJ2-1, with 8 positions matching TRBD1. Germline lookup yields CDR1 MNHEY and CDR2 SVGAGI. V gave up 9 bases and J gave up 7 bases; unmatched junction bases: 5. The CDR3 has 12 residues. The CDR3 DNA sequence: TGTGCCAGTAGACAGGGGATGAATGAGCAGTTCTTC. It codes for CASRQGMNEQFF.

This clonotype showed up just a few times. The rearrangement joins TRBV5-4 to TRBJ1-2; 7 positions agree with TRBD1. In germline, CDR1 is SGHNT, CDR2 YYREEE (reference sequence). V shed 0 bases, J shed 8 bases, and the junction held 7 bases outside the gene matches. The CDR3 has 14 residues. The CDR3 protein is CASSLGGTALGYTF. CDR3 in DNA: TGTGCCAGCAGCTTGGGAGGGACAGCTTTGGGCTACACCTTC.

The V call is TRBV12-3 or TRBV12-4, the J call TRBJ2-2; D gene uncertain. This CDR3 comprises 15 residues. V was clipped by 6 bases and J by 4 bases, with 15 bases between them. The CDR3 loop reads CASSLGAFGTGELFF. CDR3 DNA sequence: TGTGCCAGCAGCTTGGGCGCCTTCGGCACCGGGGAGCTGTTTTTT.

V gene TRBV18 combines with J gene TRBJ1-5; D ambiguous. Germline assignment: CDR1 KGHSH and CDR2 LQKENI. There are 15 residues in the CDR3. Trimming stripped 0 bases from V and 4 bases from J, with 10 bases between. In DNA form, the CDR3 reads TGTGCCAGCTCACCACCCTCGTTGGGGAATCAGCCCCAGCATTTT. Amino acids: CASSPPSLGNQPQHF.

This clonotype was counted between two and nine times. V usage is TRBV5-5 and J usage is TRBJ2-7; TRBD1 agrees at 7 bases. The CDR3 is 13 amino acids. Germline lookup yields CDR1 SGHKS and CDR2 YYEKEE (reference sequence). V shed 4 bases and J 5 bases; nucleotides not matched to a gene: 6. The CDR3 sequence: CASSRVTGNEQYF. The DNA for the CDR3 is TGTGCCAGCAGCCGTGTGACAGGGAACGAGCAGTACTTC.

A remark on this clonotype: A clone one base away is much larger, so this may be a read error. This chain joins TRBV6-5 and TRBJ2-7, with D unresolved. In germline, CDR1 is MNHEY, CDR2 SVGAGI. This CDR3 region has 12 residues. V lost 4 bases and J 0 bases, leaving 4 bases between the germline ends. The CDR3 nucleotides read TGTGCCAGCAGTTCCCGCTCCTACGAGCAGTACTTC. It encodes CASSSRSYEQYF.

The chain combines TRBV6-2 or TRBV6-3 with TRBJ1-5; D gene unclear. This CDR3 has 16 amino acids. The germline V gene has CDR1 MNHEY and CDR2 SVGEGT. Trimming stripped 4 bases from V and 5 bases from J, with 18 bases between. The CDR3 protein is CASSSQSTVWDQPQHF. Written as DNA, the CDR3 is TGTGCCAGCAGTTCCCAATCGACGGTGTGGGATCAGCCCCAGCATTTT.

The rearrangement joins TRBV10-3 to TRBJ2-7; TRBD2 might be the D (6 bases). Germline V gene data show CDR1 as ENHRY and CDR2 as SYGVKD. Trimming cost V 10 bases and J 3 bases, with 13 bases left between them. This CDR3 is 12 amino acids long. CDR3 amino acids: CATRTGDYEQYF. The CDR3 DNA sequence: TGTGCCACCCGGACGGGGGACTACGAGCAGTACTTC.

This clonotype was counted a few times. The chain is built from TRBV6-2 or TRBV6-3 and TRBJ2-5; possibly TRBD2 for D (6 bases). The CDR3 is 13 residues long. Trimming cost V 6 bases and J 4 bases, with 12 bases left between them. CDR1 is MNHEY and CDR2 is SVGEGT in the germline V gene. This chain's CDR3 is CASRRGNLETQYF. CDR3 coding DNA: TGTGCCAGCAGACGGGGGAATTTAGAGACCCAGTACTTC.

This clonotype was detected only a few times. The CDR3 here is CASSPLPDVNAGYGYTF. The CDR3 nucleotides are TGTGCCAGCTCACCACTCCCAGACGTTAATGCCGGCTATGGCTACACCTTC. V usage is TRBV18 and J usage is TRBJ1-2; D gene uncertain. Germline V CDR1 and CDR2: KGHSH, LQKENI. The length of the CDR3 is 17 residues. V was shortened by 1 base and J by 4 bases, with 19 bases between the two germline ends.

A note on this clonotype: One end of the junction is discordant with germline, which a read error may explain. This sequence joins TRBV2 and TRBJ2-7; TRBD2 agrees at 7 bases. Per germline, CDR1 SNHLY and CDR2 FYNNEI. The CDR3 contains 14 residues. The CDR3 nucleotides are TGTGCCAGCAGTGGTTCTAGCGGCAAATACGAGCATTACTTC. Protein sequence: CASSGSSGKYEHYF.

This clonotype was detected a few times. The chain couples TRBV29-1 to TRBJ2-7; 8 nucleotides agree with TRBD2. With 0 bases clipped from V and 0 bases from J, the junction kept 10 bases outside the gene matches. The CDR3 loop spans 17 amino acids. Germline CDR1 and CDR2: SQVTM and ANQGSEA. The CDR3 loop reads CSVEDRGGRKSSYEQYF. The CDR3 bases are TGCAGCGTTGAAGATCGGGGGGGCCGAAAGAGCTCCTACGAGCAGTACTTC.

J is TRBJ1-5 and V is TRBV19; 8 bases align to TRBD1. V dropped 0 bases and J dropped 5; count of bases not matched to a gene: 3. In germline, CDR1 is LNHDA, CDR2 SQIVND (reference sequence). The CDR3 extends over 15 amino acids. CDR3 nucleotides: TGTGCCAGTAGTATAGATGCAGGGGGCTATCAGCCCCAGCATTTT. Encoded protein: CASSIDAGGYQPQHF. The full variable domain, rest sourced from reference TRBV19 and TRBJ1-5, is DGGITQSPKYLFRKEGQNVTLSCEQNLNHDAMYWYRQDPGQGLRLIYYSQIVNDFQKGDIAEGYSVSREKKESFPLTVTSAQKNPTAFYLCASSIDAGGYQPQHFGDGTRLSIL.

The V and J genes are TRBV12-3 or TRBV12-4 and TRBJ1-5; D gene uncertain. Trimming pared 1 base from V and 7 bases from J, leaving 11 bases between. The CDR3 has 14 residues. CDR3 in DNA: TGTGCCAGCAGTTTAGGGGGTATCGGGCAGCCCCAGCATTTT. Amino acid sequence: CASSLGGIGQPQHF.

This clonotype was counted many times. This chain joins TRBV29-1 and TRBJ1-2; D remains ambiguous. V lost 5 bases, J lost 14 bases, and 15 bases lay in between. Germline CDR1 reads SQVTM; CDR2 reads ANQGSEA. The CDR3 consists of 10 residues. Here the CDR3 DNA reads TGCAGCGTTTTCGGGCCGACGGAAACCTTC. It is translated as CSVFGPTETF.

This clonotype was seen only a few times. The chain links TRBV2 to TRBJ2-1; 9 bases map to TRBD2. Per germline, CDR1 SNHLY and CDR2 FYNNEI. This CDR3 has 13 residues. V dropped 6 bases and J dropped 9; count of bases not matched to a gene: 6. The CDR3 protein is CASRLAGAPEQFF. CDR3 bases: TGTGCCAGCAGATTAGCGGGAGCGCCTGAGCAGTTCTTC.

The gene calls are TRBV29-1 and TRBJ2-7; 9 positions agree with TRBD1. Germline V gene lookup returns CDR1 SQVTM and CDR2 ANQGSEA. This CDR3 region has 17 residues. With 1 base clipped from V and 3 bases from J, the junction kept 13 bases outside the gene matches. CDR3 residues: CSVEVVNGQGSYYEQYF. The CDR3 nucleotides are TGCAGCGTTGAAGTTGTAAATGGACAGGGGTCGTACTACGAGCAGTACTTC.

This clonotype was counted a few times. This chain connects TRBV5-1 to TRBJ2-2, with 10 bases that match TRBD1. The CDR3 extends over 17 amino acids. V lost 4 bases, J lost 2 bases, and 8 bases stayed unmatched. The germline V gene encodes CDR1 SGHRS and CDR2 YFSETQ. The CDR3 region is CASSVTGGPPNTGELFF. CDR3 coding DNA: TGCGCCAGCAGCGTGACAGGGGGCCCTCCCAACACCGGGGAGCTGTTTTTT.

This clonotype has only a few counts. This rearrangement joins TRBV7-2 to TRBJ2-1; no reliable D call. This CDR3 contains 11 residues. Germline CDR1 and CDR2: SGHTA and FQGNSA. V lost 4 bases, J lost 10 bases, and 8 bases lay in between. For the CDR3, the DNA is TGTGCCAGCAGCTCCCACTCGGAGCAGTTCTTC. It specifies CASSSHSEQFF.

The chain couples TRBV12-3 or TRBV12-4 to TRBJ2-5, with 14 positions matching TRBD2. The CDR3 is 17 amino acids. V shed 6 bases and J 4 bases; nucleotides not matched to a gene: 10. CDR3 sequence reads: CASSRLAGGPGRETQYF. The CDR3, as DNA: TGTGCCAGCAGCCGACTAGCGGGAGGGCCCGGAAGAGAGACCCAGTACTTC.

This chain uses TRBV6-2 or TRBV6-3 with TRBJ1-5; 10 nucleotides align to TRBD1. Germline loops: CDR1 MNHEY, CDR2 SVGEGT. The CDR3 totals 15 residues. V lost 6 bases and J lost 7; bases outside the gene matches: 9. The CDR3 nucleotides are TGTGCCAGCAGGGGTGCCGGGACAGGGGAACAGCCCCAGCATTTT. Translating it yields CASRGAGTGEQPQHF.

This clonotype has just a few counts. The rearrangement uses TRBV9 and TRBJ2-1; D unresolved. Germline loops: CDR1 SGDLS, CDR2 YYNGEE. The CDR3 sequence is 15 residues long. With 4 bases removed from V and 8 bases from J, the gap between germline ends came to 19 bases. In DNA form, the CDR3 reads TGTGCCAGCAGCCCGTGGACGGGTGGGTTTGATGAGCAGTTCTTC. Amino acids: CASSPWTGGFDEQFF.

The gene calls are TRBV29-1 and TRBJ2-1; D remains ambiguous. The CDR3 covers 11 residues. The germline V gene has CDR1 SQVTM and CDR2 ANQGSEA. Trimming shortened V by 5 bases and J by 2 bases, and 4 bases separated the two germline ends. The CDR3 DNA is TGCAGCGTTCCAGCCTACAATGAGCAGTTCTTC. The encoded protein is CSVPAYNEQFF.